The 31 T cell receptor beta chains presented below share a single source sample, sequenced in a study of T cells after posttransplantation cyclophosphamide. TCRdb's table, derived via immunoSEQ multiplex PCR, lists solely in-frame clones and lacks some. The sample presents about 38,000 clones, none singletons. The sample was PBMCs. These receptors all come from a man aged 45-65 years in good health, CMV-negative, and a related stem cell transplant donor.

This clone was counted only a few times. V and J are TRBV2 and TRBJ2-5; D not resolved. The germline V and J ends were trimmed by 5 bases and 5 bases, with 6 bases remaining between them. Germline V lookup: CDR1 SNHLY, CDR2 FYNNEI. The CDR3 has 11 amino acids. CDR3 sequence reads: CASSPEETQYF. Written as DNA, the CDR3 is TGTGCCAGCAGTCCGGAGGAGACCCAGTACTTC.

This clone was seen ten or more times. This chain uses TRBV27 with TRBJ2-7; D ambiguous. CDR1 and CDR2 from the germline V gene are MNHEY and SMNVEV (reference sequence). Trimming removed 2 bases from V and 0 bases from J, with 5 bases in between. The CDR3 spans 13 residues. The CDR3 bases are TGTGCCAGCAGTTTAGACATCTCCTACGAGCAGTACTTC. This codes for CASSLDISYEQYF.

This clone was counted only a few times. V is TRBV7-2 and J is TRBJ2-5, with 11 bases matching TRBD2. V was pared by 2 bases and J by 5 bases, with 7 bases of the junction left unmatched. The CDR3 is made up of 16 amino acids. Germline lookup yields CDR1 SGHTA and CDR2 FQGNSA. Here the CDR3 DNA reads TGTGCCAGCAGCTTATTAGCGGGGGGGTTGAGGGAGACCCAGTACTTC. This gives the protein CASSLLAGGLRETQYF.

This clone has a handful of counts. The chain recombines TRBV18 with TRBJ2-5; the match to TRBD2 covers 8 bases. The junction had 12 bases not matched to a gene; V was cut back by 8 bases and J by 4 bases. CDR3 length: 15 residues. Germline CDR1 and CDR2: KGHSH and LQKENI. The CDR3 loop is CASAWFDGGGETQYF. For the CDR3, the DNA is TGTGCCAGCGCTTGGTTCGACGGGGGGGGAGAGACCCAGTACTTC.

Ten or more counts support this clone. The chain recombines TRBV2 with TRBJ2-1; D is possibly TRBD1 (5 bases). This CDR3 comprises 14 residues. V dropped 4 bases and J dropped 5 bases, with 12 bases sitting between them. Germline loops: CDR1 SNHLY, CDR2 FYNNEI. The CDR3 sequence is CASSVRLTDNEQFF. In DNA form, the CDR3 reads TGTGCCAGCAGTGTAAGGCTGACAGACAATGAGCAGTTCTTC. The full variable domain, its missing parts supplied by reference TRBV2 and TRBJ2-1, is EPEVTQTPSHQVTQMGQEVILRCVPISNHLYFYWYRQILGQKVEFLVSFYNNEISEKSEIFDDQFSVERPDGSNFTLKIRSTKLEDSAMYFCASSVRLTDNEQFFGPGTRLTVL.

This clone was seen ten or more times. The genes are TRBV9 and TRBJ2-5; 9 bases align to TRBD1. Germline CDR1 reads SGDLS; CDR2 reads YYNGEE. After removal of 4 bases from V and 5 bases from J, the junction contained 21 bases not matched to a gene. CDR3 length: 19 residues. DNA for the CDR3: TGTGCCAGCAGCCCCACAGGGGGCGCGAGTGGTTTTCGAGGGGAGACCCAGTACTTC. This translates into CASSPTGGASGFRGETQYF.

The chain combines TRBV7-3 with TRBJ2-1; D might be TRBD2 (7 bases). V was shortened by 5 bases and J by 4 bases, with 15 bases between the two germline ends. CDR1 is SGHTA and CDR2 is FQGTGA in the germline V gene. The CDR3 runs to 15 residues. The CDR3 DNA sequence: TGTGCCAGCAGCCCCTCGCGGGGGCAATACAATGAGCAGTTCTTC. It specifies CASSPSRGQYNEQFF. Full variable domain (remainder filled in from reference TRBV7-3 and TRBJ2-1): GAGVSQTPSNKVTEKGKYVELRCDPISGHTALYWYRQSLGQGPEFLIYFQGTGAADDSGLPNDRFFAVRPEGSVSTLKIQRTERGDSAVYLCASSPSRGQYNEQFFGPGTRLTVL.

This clone came up a few times. CDR3 nucleotide sequence: TGTGCCAGCAGGCCGCAGGTGGACAGCCAGAATGAGCAGTTCTTC. It yields the protein CASRPQVDSQNEQFF. This chain joins TRBV7-9 and TRBJ2-1; D is possibly TRBD1 (6 bases). The germline CDR1 and CDR2 sequences are SEHNR and FQNEAQ (reference sequence). V lost 6 bases to trimming and J lost 7 bases, with 19 bases between them. This CDR3 contains 15 residues.

This clone came up many times. The V gene is TRBV4-2, the J gene TRBJ2-3; D not resolved. The germline V gene encodes CDR1 LGHNA and CDR2 YNFKEQ. The CDR3 is made up of 17 amino acids. The V and J ends lost 2 bases and 6 bases respectively, with 21 bases between them. Here the CDR3 DNA reads TGTGCCAGCAGCCAAAAAAGCTCTACCTCTTCGGTCGATACGCAGTATTTT. It yields the protein CASSQKSSTSSVDTQYF.

This clone was counted at least ten times. V usage is TRBV15 and J usage is TRBJ1-4; tentatively, D is TRBD1 (5 bases). Deletions cut 4 bases from V and 8 bases from J, with 11 bases between. The germline CDR1 and CDR2 sequences are LNHNV and YYDKDF (reference sequence). The CDR3 runs to 13 residues. The CDR3 region has the DNA TGTGCCACCAGCACGCAGGGCCGAGAAAAACTGTTTTTT. Protein product: CATSTQGREKLFF.

The chain recombines TRBV5-6 with TRBJ2-7; no definite D call. The germline V gene encodes CDR1 SGHDT and CDR2 YYEEEE. CDR3 length equals 11 residues. Trimming removed 3 bases at V and 5 bases at J, with 6 bases between. The CDR3 nucleotides are TGTGCCAGCAGCTACGTAGACGAGCAGTACTTC. Translation: CASSYVDEQYF. Full variable domain (missing parts from reference TRBV5-6 and TRBJ2-7): DAGVTQSPTHLIKTRGQQVTLRCSPKSGHDTVSWYQQALGQGPQFIFQYYEEEERQRGNFPDRFSGHQFPNYSSELNVNALLLGDSALYLCASSYVDEQYFGPGTRLTVT.

This clone was seen many times. The chain recombines TRBV5-6 with TRBJ2-7, with D possibly being TRBD2 (5 bases). The germline V gene has CDR1 SGHDT and CDR2 YYEEEE. Trimming shortened V by 4 bases and J by 2 bases, and 22 bases separated the two germline ends. This CDR3 is 17 amino acids long. The CDR3 bases are TGTGCCAGCAGCATTACCTCGCGGGTCTCGATCCCCTACGAGCAGTACTTC. Amino acid sequence: CASSITSRVSIPYEQYF.

At least ten counts were recorded for this clone. This chain links TRBV7-8 with TRBJ2-1, with TRBD2 as a possible D gene (6 bases). The CDR3 length is 17 residues. Trimming removed 1 base at V and 3 bases at J, with 16 bases between. CDR1 is SGHVS, CDR2 FQNEAQ, per germline. CDR3 loop: CASSLGLLGGDYNEQFF. The CDR3 DNA reads as TGTGCCAGCAGCTTAGGGTTACTTGGCGGGGACTACAATGAGCAGTTCTTC.

Only a few counts were recorded for this clone. The rearrangement joins TRBV7-2 to TRBJ2-5; D uncertain. This CDR3 is built from 13 residues. V lost 6 bases, J lost 0 bases, and 8 bases lay in between. Germline V CDR1 and CDR2: SGHTA, FQGNSA. The CDR3 DNA follows: TGTGCCAGCAGATCCCCCAACCAAGAGACCCAGTACTTC. It codes for CASRSPNQETQYF.

This clone was found many times. The CDR3 sequence is CAWSGGTGIYNEQFF. CDR3 nucleotides: TGTGCCTGGAGCGGGGGGACAGGGATATACAATGAGCAGTTCTTC. This chain uses TRBV30 with TRBJ2-1; 9 positions match TRBD1. This CDR3 is built from 15 residues. V was pared by 3 bases and J by 4 bases, with 7 bases of the junction left unmatched. Per germline, CDR1 GTSNPN and CDR2 SVGIG (reference sequence).

This clone was detected ten times or more. The rearrangement joins TRBV27 to TRBJ2-7; 7 bases line up with TRBD2. The CDR3 spans 15 residues. The V and J ends lost 7 bases and 1 base, in that order; junction bases with no gene match: 10. CDR1 MNHEY and CDR2 SMNVEV come from the germline V gene (reference sequence). The CDR3 DNA is TGTGCCAGCACCCCCGGGGCGGGAGAATCCTACGAGCAGTACTTC. Translated, it gives CASTPGAGESYEQYF.

This clone was picked up many times. The chain links TRBV18 to TRBJ1-1, with D possibly matching TRBD1 (5 bases). The V end was cut by 4 bases, the J end by 4 bases, with 16 bases between. CDR1 and CDR2 from the germline V gene are KGHSH and LQKENI. CDR3 length: 15 amino acids. The chain's CDR3 is CASSHPGGGSTEAFF. The CDR3 nucleotides read TGTGCCAGCTCACACCCGGGGGGGGGAAGCACTGAAGCTTTCTTT.

This clone has at least ten counts. This chain uses TRBV30 with TRBJ2-3; D perhaps matches TRBD1 (6 bases). The CDR3 covers 13 residues. V gave up 0 bases and J gave up 6 bases, with 10 bases separating them. CDR1 is GTSNPN, CDR2 SVGIG, per germline (reference sequence). This chain's CDR3 is CAWSVAGADTQYF. CDR3 DNA: TGTGCCTGGAGTGTCGCAGGGGCGGATACGCAGTATTTT.

In this sample, this clone turned up many times. V usage is TRBV7-2 and J usage is TRBJ2-1; 7 bases are a match to TRBD1. There are 15 residues in the CDR3. The V and J ends lost 5 bases and 4 bases, in that order; junction bases with no gene match: 8. CDR1 SGHTA and CDR2 FQGNSA come from the germline V gene. This chain's CDR3 is CASSINRGRYNEQFF. CDR3 DNA sequence: TGTGCCAGCAGCATAAACAGGGGTCGGTACAATGAGCAGTTCTTC.

This clone was found many times. The V call is TRBV2, the J call TRBJ2-1; D gene ambiguous. V dropped 6 bases and J dropped 7 bases, with 7 bases sitting between them. Germline V CDR1 and CDR2: SNHLY, FYNNEI. CDR3 size: 11 residues. The CDR3 DNA is TGTGCCAGCAGATTGGAGAATGAGCAGTTCTTC. This encodes CASRLENEQFF.

This clone was detected ten times or more. The genes are TRBV19 and TRBJ2-3, with a tentative D call TRBD2 (6 bases). The germline CDR1 and CDR2 sequences are LNHDA and SQIVND (reference sequence). The V end was cut by 10 bases, the J end by 0 bases, with 14 bases between. CDR3 size: 14 residues. This CDR3 reads CATTGLSSTDTQYF. The CDR3 DNA follows: TGTGCCACCACGGGACTGTCTAGCACAGATACGCAGTATTTT. Full variable domain (missing parts from reference TRBV19 and TRBJ2-3): DGGITQSPKYLFRKEGQNVTLSCEQNLNHDAMYWYRQDPGQGLRLIYYSQIVNDFQKGDIAEGYSVSREKKESFPLTVTSAQKNPTAFYLCATTGLSSTDTQYFGPGTRLTVL.

This clone was detected many times. The genes are TRBV18 and TRBJ1-1; 12 nucleotides line up with TRBD1. Per the germline V gene, CDR1 is KGHSH and CDR2 is LQKENI. The V and J ends lost 6 bases and 6 bases, in that order; junction bases with no gene match: 8. The CDR3 is 15 residues long. The CDR3 protein is CASSGTGGAGAEAFF. In DNA form, the CDR3 reads TGTGCCAGCTCCGGGACAGGGGGCGCGGGTGCTGAAGCTTTCTTT.

Ten or more counts support this clone. The chain links TRBV5-6 to TRBJ1-1; D gene ambiguous. CDR1 and CDR2 (germline): SGHDT, YYEEEE. Trimming removed 0 bases from V and 7 bases from J, with 13 bases in between. The CDR3 extends over 14 amino acids. As DNA, the CDR3 is TGTGCCAGCAGCTTGGCGGGATCCAGCCTTGAAGCTTTCTTT. This gives the protein CASSLAGSSLEAFF.

Ten or more counts support this clone. The chain couples TRBV4-1 to TRBJ2-2; D is unclear. The CDR3 consists of 16 residues. Germline CDR1 and CDR2: MGHRA and YSYEKL. V dropped 1 base and J dropped 4 bases, with 13 bases sitting between them. CDR3 in amino acids: CASSQVPRLLTGELFF. The CDR3 nucleotides are TGCGCCAGCAGCCAAGTCCCACGGTTACTCACCGGGGAGCTGTTTTTT.

This clone occurred many times. V is TRBV5-1 and J is TRBJ2-4, with D possibly TRBD2 on 6 matching bases. Germline CDR1 is SGHRS and CDR2 is YFSETQ. The CDR3 covers 15 residues. V was cut by 3 bases and J by 0 bases, with 10 bases left in between. The CDR3 reads CASSWGELAKNIQYF. CDR3 in DNA: TGCGCCAGCAGCTGGGGGGAACTAGCCAAAAACATTCAGTACTTC.

This clone was counted at least ten times. The V call is TRBV19, the J call TRBJ1-5; a possible D gene is TRBD1 (6 bases). Germline V gene lookup returns CDR1 LNHDA and CDR2 SQIVND (reference sequence). The V gene lost 0 bases and the J gene lost 1 base, with 22 bases spanning the gap. The CDR3 is 20 residues long. CDR3 region: CASSIDPTGSSFFSNQPQHF. CDR3 nucleotide sequence: TGTGCCAGTAGTATAGATCCTACAGGGTCGAGTTTTTTCAGCAATCAGCCCCAGCATTTT.

The V gene is TRBV6-4, the J gene TRBJ1-1; 8 bases match TRBD1. CDR1 is MRHNA and CDR2 is SNTAGT in the germline V gene. CDR3 length: 14 amino acids. Unmatched junction bases numbered 9, after V lost 6 bases and J lost 6 bases. The CDR3 DNA is TGTGCCAGCAGGGTACAGGGGGTCAATTCTGAAGCTTTCTTT. It specifies CASRVQGVNSEAFF.

There are many counts of this clone. V is TRBV6-6 and J is TRBJ2-1; 8 nucleotides agree with TRBD2. Germline V CDR1 and CDR2: MNHNY, SVGAGI (reference sequence). The CDR3 consists of 15 residues. The V segment lost 6 bases and the J segment 7 bases; nucleotides outside the gene matches: 11. The CDR3 DNA is TGTGCCAGCAGCGTAGCGGGACTGTATATGAATGAGCAGTTCTTC. Its protein is CASSVAGLYMNEQFF.

This clone was seen ten or more times. CDR3 region: CASSIGQGWTEAFF. In nucleotides, the CDR3 is TGTGCCAGTAGTATAGGTCAGGGGTGGACTGAAGCTTTCTTT. This chain joins TRBV19 and TRBJ1-1, with a possible D match to TRBD1 (6 bases). CDR3 length: 14 amino acids. V lost 1 base, J lost 5 bases, and 11 bases lay in between. Germline V gene lookup returns CDR1 LNHDA and CDR2 SQIVND (reference sequence).

This clone was recorded at least ten times. The rearrangement uses TRBV13 and TRBJ2-3; 12 bases agree with TRBD2. Looked up from germline, CDR1 is PRHDT and CDR2 is FYEKMQ (reference sequence). CDR3 length: 16 amino acids. V gave up 5 bases and J gave up 4 bases; unmatched junction bases: 7. Here the CDR3 DNA reads TGTGCCAGCAGCAAACCACTAGCGGGAGGCGCAGATACGCAGTATTTT. Amino acids: CASSKPLAGGADTQYF.

The chain carries TRBV5-8 and TRBJ2-4; 9 bases line up with TRBD1. The CDR3 contains 20 residues. Germline V gives CDR1 SGHTS, CDR2 YDEGEE. Trimming at V came to 2 bases and at J to 1 base, leaving 16 bases not matched to a gene. As DNA, the CDR3 is TGTGCCAGCAGCTTCGTCGGACAGGGGCCGGGTGTAGACGCCAAAAACATTCAGTACTTC. Protein product: CASSFVGQGPGVDAKNIQYF.